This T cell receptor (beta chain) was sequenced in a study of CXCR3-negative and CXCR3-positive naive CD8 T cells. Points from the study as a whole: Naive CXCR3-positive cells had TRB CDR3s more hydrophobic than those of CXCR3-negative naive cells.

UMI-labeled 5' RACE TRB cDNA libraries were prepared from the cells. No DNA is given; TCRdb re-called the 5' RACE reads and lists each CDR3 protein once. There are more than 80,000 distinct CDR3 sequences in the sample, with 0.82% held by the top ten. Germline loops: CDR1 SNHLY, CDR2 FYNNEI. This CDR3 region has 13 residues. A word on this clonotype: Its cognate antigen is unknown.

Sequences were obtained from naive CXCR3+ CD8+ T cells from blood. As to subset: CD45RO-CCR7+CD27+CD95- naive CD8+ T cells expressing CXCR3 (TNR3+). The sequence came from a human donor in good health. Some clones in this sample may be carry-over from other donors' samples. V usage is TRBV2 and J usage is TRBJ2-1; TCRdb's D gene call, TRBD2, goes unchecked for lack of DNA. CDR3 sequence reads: CANPTSNGGEQFF.